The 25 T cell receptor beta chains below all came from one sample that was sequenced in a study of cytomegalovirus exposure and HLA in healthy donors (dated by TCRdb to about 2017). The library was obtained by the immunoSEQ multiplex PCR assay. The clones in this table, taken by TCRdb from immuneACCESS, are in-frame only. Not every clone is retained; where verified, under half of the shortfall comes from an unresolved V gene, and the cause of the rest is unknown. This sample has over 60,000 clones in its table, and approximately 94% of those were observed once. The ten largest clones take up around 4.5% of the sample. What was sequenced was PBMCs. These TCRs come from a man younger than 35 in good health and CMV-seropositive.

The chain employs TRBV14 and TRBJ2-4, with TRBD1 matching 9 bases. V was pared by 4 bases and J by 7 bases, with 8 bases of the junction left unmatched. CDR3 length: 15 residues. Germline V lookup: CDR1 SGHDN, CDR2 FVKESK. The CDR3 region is CASSRAGTGNNIQYF. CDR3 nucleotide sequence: TGTGCCAGCAGCCGAGCCGGGACAGGGAATAACATTCAGTACTTC. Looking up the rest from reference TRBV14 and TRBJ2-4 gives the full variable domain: EAGVTQFPSHSVIEKGQTVTLRCDPISGHDNLYWYRRVMGKEIKFLLHFVKESKQDESGMPNNRFLAERTGGTYSTLKVQPAELEDSGVYFCASSRAGTGNNIQYFGAGTRLSVL.

In nucleotides, the CDR3 is TGTGCCAGCAGACAGGTAGCGGGAAGTTCCTACGAGCAGTACTTC. It yields the protein CASRQVAGSSYEQYF. The genes are TRBV28 and TRBJ2-7, with 8 bases fitting TRBD2. The germline CDR1 and CDR2 sequences are MDHEN and SYDVKM. The junction had 8 bases not matched to a gene; V was cut back by 6 bases and J by 1 base. There are 15 residues in the CDR3.

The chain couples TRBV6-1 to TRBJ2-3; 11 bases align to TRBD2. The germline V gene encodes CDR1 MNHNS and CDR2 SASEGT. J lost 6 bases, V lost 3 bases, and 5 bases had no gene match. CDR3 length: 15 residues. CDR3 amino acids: CASSEGTSGVDTQYF. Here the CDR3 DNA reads TGTGCCAGCAGTGAGGGGACTAGCGGAGTCGATACGCAGTATTTT.

This CDR3 reads CASSSRGQDEQYF. CDR3 nucleotide sequence: TGTGCCAGCAGTTCTCGCGGGCAGGACGAGCAGTACTTC. V is TRBV28 and J is TRBJ2-7; D might be TRBD2 (5 bases). V lost 4 bases to trimming and J lost 5 bases, with 12 bases between them. Germline V lookup: CDR1 MDHEN, CDR2 SYDVKM. The CDR3 extends over 13 amino acids.

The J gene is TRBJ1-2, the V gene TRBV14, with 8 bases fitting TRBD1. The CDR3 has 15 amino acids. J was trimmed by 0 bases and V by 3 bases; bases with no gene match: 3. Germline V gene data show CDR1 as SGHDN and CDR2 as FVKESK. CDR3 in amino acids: CASSHGQGANYGYTF. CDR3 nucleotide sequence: TGTGCCAGCAGCCACGGACAGGGAGCTAACTATGGCTACACCTTC. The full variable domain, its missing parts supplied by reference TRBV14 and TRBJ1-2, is EAGVTQFPSHSVIEKGQTVTLRCDPISGHDNLYWYRRVMGKEIKFLLHFVKESKQDESGMPNNRFLAERTGGTYSTLKVQPAELEDSGVYFCASSHGQGANYGYTFGSGTRLTVV.

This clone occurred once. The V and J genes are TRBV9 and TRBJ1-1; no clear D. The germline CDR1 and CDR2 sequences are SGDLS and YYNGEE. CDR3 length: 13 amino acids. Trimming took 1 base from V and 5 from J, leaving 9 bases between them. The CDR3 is CASSVSGLTEAFF. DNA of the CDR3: TGTGCCAGCAGCGTATCAGGATTAACTGAAGCTTTCTTT.

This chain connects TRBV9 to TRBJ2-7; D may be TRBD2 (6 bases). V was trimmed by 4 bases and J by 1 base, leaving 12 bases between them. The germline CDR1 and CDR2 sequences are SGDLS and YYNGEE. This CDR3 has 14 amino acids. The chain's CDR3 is CASSPQDYSYEQYF. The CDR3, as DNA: TGTGCCAGCAGCCCCCAGGACTATTCCTACGAGCAGTACTTC.

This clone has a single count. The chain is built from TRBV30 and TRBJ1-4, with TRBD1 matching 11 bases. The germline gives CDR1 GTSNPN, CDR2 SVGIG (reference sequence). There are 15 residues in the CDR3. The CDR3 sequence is CALPRRGTGGEKLFF. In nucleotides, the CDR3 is TGTGCGCTTCCAAGGCGGGGGACAGGGGGAGAAAAACTGTTTTTT.

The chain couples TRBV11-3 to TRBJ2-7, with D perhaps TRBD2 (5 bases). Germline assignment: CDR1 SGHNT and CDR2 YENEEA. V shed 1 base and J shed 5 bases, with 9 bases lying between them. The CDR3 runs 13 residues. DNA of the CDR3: TGTGCCAGCAGCTTAGCGTACGGGAACGAGCAGTACTTC. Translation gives CASSLAYGNEQYF.

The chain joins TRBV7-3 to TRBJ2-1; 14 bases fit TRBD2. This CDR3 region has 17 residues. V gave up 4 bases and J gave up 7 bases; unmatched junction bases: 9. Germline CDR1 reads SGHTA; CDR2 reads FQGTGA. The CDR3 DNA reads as TGTGCCAGCAGCTCCACAGGGACTAGCGGGAGTCGGAATGAGCAGTTCTTC. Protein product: CASSSTGTSGSRNEQFF.

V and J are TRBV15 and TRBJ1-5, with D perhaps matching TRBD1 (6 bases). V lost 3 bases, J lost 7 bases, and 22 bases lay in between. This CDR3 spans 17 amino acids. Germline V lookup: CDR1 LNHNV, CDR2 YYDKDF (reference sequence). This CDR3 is CATSRDIVGGGRQPQHF. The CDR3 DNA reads TGTGCCACCAGCAGGGACATCGTGGGGGGGGGCAGGCAGCCCCAGCATTTT. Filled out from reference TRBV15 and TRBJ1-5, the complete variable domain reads DAMVIQNPRYQVTQFGKPVTLSCSQTLNHNVMYWYQQKSSQAPKLLFHYYDKDFNNEADTPDNFQSRRPNTSFCFLDIRSPGLGDTAMYLCATSRDIVGGGRQPQHFGDGTRLSIL.

The CDR3 here is CASSDQFNYGYTF. The CDR3 region has the DNA TGTGCCAGCAGTGATCAGTTCAACTATGGCTACACCTTC. The chain uses TRBV6-1 and TRBJ1-2, with D unclear. V shed 3 bases and J shed 2 bases, with 7 bases lying between them. The length of the CDR3 is 13 residues. Germline lookup yields CDR1 MNHNS and CDR2 SASEGT.

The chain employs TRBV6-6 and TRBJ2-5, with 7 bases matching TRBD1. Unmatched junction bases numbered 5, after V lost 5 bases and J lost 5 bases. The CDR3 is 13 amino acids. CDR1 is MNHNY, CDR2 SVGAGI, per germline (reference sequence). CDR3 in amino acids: CASSTYRGETQYF. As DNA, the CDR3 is TGTGCCAGCAGTACATACAGGGGTGAGACCCAGTACTTC.

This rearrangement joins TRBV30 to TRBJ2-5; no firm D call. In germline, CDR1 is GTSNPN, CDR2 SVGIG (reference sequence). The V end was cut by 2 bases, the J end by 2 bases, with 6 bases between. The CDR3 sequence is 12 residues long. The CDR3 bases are TGTGCCTGGAGTCTAATACAAGAGACCCAGTACTTC. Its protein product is CAWSLIQETQYF.

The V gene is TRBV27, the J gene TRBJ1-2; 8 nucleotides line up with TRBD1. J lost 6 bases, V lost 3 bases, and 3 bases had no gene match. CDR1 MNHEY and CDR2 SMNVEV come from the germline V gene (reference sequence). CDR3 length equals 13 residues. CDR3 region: CASSFGTGNGYTF. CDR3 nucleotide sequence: TGTGCCAGCAGTTTTGGGACAGGCAATGGCTACACCTTC.

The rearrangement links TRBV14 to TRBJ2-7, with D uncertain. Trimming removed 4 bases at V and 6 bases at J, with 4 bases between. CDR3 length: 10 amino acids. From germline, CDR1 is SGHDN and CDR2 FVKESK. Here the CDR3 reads CASSLLEQYF. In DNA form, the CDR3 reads TGTGCCAGCAGCCTCCTCGAGCAGTACTTC. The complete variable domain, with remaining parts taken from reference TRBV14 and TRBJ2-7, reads EAGVTQFPSHSVIEKGQTVTLRCDPISGHDNLYWYRRVMGKEIKFLLHFVKESKQDESGMPNNRFLAERTGGTYSTLKVQPAELEDSGVYFCASSLLEQYFGPGTRLTVT.

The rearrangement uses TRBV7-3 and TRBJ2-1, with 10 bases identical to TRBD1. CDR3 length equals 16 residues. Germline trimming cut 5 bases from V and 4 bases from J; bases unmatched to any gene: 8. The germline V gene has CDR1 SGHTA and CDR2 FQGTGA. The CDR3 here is CASSATGTGEYNEQFF. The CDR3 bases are TGTGCCAGCAGCGCAACCGGGACAGGGGAATACAATGAGCAGTTCTTC. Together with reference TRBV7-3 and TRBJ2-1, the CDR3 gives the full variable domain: GAGVSQTPSNKVTEKGKYVELRCDPISGHTALYWYRQSLGQGPEFLIYFQGTGAADDSGLPNDRFFAVRPEGSVSTLKIQRTERGDSAVYLCASSATGTGEYNEQFFGPGTRLTVL.

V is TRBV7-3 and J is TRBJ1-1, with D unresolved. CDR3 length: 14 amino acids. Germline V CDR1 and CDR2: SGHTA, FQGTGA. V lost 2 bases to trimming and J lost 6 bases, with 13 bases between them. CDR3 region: CASSLEKGSAEAFF. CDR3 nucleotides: TGTGCCAGCAGCTTAGAAAAAGGGAGCGCTGAAGCTTTCTTT.

The CDR3 region is CASSEILPTDTQYF. The CDR3 nucleotides are TGTGCCAGCAGTGAAATACTTCCCACAGATACGCAGTATTTT. This rearrangement joins TRBV2 to TRBJ2-3, with D unresolved. V shed 2 bases and J shed 2 bases, with 8 bases lying between them. Germline V gene lookup returns CDR1 SNHLY and CDR2 FYNNEI. The CDR3 consists of 14 residues.

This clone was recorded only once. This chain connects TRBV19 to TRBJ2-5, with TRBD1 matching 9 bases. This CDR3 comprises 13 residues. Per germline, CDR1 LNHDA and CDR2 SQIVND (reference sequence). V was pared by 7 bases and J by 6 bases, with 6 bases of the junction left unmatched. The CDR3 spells CASTPGQGQTQYF. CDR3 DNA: TGTGCCAGTACACCGGGACAGGGCCAGACCCAGTACTTC.

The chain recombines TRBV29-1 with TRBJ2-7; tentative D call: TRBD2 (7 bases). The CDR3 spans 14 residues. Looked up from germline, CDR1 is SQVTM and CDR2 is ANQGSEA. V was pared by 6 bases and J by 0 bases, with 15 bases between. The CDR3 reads CSVVGGGRSYEQYF. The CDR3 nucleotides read TGCAGCGTAGTAGGCGGGGGCCGCTCCTACGAGCAGTACTTC.

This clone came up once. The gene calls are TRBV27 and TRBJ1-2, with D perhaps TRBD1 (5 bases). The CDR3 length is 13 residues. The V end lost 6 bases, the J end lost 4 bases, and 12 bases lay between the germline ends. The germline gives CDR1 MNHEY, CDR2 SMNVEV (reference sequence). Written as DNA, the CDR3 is TGTGCCAGCAGCGGAGGGGTGGGCTATGGCTACACCTTC. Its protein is CASSGGVGYGYTF.

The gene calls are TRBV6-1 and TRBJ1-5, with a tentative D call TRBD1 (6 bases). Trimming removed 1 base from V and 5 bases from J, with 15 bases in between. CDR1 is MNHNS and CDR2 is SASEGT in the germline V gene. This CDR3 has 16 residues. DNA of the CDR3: TGTGCCAGCAGTGAAGGGTTAGGGGGGGGCTATCAGCCCCAGCATTTT. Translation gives CASSEGLGGGYQPQHF.

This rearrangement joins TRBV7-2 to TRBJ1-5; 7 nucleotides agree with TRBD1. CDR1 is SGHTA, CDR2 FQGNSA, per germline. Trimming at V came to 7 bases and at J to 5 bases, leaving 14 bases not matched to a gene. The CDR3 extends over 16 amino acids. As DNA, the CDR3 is TGTGCCAGCACCGACTACGGGACAGCGATAGATCAGCCCCAGCATTTT. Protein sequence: CASTDYGTAIDQPQHF.

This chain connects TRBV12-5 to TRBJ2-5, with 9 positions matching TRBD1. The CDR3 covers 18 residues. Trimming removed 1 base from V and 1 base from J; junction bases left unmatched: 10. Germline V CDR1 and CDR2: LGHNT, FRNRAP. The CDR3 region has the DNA TGTGCTAGTGGTTTGGATCGGACAGGGGTCGTGGGCCAAGAGACCCAGTACTTC. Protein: CASGLDRTGVVGQETQYF. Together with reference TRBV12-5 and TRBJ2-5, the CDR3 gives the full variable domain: DARVTQTPRHKVTEMGQEVTMRCQPILGHNTVFWYRQTMMQGLELLAYFRNRAPLDDSGMPKDRFSAEMPDATLATLKIQPSEPRDSAVYFCASGLDRTGVVGQETQYFGPGTRLLVL.